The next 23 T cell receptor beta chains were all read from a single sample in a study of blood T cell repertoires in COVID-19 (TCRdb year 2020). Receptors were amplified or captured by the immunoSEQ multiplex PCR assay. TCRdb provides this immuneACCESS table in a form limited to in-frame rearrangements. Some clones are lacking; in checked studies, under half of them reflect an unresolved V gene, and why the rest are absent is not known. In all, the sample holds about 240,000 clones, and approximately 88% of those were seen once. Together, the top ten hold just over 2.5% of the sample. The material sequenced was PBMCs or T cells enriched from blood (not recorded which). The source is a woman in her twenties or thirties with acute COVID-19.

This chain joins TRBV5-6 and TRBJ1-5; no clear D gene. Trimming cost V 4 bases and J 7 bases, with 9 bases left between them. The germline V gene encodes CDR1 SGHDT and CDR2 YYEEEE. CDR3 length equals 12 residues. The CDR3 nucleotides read TGTGCCAGCAGCGTTAAACACCAGCCCCAGCATTTT. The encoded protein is CASSVKHQPQHF.

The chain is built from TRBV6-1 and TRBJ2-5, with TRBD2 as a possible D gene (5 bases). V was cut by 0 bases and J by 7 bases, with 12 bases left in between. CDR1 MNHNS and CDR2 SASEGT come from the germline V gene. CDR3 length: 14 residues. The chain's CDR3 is CASSEAEAGWTQYF. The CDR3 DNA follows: TGTGCCAGCAGTGAAGCGGAGGCAGGATGGACCCAGTACTTC.

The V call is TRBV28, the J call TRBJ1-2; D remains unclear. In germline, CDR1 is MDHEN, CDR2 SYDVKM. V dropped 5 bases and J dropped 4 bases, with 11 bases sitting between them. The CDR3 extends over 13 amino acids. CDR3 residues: CASSQPAVYGYTF. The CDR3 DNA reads TGTGCCAGCAGTCAGCCGGCGGTCTATGGCTACACCTTC.

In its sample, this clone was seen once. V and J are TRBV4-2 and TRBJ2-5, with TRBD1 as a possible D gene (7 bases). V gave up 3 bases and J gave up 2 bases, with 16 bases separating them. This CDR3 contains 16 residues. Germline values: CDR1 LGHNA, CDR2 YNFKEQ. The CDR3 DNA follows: TGTGCCAGCAGCCAGTCTCCAGGGGGGAGGCAAGAGACCCAGTACTTC. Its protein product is CASSQSPGGRQETQYF.

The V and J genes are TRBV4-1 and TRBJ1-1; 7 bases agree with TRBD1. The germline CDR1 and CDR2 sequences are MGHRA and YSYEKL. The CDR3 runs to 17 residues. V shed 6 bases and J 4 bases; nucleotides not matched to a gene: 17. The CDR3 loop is CASRKEIDRGLGTEAFF. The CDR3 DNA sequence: TGCGCCAGCAGAAAAGAGATAGATAGGGGGCTTGGCACTGAAGCTTTCTTT.

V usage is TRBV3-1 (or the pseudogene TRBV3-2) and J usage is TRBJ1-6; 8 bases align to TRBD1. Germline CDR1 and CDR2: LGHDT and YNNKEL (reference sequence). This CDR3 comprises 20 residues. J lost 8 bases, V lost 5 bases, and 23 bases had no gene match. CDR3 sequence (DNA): TGTGCCAGCAGCTACGGGAGAGGGGGCAGGGGGCTGTTTAGTTATTCACCCCTCCACTTT. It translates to CASSYGRGGRGLFSYSPLHF.

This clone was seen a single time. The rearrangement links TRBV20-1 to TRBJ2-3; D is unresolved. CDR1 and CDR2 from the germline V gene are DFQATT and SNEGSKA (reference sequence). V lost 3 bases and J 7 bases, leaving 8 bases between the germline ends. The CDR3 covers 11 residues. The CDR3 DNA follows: TGCAGTGCTAGGGAGCAGCATACGCAGTATTTT. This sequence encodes CSAREQHTQYF.

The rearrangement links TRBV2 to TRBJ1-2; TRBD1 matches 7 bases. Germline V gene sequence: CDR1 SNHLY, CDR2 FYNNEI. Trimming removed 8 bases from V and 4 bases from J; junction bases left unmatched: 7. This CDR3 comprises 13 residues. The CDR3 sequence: CASERDRAYGYTF. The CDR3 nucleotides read TGTGCCAGCGAAAGGGACAGAGCCTATGGCTACACCTTC.

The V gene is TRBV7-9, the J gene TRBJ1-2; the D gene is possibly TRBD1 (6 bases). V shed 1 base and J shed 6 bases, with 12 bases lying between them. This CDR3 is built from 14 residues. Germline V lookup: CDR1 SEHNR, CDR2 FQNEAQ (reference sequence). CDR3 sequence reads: CASSLVRGGHGYTF. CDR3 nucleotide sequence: TGTGCCAGCAGCTTAGTACGCGGGGGCCATGGCTACACCTTC.

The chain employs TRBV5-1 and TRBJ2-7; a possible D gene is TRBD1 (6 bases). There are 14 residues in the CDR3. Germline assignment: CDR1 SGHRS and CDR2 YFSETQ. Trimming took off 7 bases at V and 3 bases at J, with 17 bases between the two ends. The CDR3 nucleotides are TGCGCCAGCCGTCCGGGTCAGGGGCTCTACGAGCAGTACTTC. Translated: CASRPGQGLYEQYF. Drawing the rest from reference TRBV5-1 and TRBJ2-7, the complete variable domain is KAGVTQTPRYLIKTRGQQVTLSCSPISGHRSVSWYQQTPGQGLQFLFEYFSETQRNKGNFPGRFSGRQFSNSRSEMNVSTLELGDSALYLCASRPGQGLYEQYFGPGTRLTVT.

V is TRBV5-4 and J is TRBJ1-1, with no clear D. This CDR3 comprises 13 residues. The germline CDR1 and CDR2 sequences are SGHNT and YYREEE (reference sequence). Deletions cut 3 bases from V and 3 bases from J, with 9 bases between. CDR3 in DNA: TGTGCCAGCAGCTCGGACTTGCACACTGAAGCTTTCTTT. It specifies CASSSDLHTEAFF. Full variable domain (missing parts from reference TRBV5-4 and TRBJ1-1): ETGVTQSPTHLIKTRGQQVTLRCSSQSGHNTVSWYQQALGQGPQFIFQYYREEENGRGNFPPRFSGLQFPNYSSELNVNALELDDSALYLCASSSDLHTEAFFGQGTRLTVV.

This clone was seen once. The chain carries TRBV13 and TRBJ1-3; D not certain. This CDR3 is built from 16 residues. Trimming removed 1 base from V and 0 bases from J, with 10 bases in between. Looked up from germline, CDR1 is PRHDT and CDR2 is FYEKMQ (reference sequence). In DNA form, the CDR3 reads TGTGCCAGCAGCTTAGCGCTTAAGAGCTCTGGAAACACCATATATTTT. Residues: CASSLALKSSGNTIYF.

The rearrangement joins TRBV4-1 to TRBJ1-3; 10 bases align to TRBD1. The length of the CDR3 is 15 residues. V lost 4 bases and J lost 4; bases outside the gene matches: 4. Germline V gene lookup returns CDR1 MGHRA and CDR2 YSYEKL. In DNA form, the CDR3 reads TGCGCCAGCAGCCCGGACAGGGGGATAGGAAACACCATATATTTT. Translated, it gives CASSPDRGIGNTIYF.

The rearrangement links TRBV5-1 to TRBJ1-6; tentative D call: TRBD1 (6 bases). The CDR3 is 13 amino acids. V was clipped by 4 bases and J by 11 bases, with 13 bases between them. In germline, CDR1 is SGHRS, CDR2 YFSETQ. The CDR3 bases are TGCGCCAGCAGCATACAGGGTCTTGCACCCCTCCACTTT. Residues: CASSIQGLAPLHF.

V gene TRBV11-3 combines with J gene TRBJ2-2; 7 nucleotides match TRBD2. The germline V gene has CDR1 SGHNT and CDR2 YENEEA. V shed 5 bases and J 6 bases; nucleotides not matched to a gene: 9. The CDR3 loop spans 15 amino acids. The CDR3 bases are TGTGCCAGCAGCCCCACTAGCGCGGCCTCCGGGGAGCTGTTTTTT. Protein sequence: CASSPTSAASGELFF.

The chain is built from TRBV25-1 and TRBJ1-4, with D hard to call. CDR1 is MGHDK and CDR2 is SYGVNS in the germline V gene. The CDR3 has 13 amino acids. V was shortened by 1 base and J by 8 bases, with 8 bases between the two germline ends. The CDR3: CASSEFTGEKLFF. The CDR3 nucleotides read TGTGCCAGCAGTGAATTCACCGGGGAAAAACTGTTTTTT.

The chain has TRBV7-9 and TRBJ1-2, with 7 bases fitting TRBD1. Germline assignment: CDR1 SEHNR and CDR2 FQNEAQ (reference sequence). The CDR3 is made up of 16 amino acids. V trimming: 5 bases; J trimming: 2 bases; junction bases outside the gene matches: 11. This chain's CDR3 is CASSQRQGSANYGYTF. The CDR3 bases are TGTGCCAGCAGCCAGAGACAGGGTTCCGCAAACTATGGCTACACCTTC.

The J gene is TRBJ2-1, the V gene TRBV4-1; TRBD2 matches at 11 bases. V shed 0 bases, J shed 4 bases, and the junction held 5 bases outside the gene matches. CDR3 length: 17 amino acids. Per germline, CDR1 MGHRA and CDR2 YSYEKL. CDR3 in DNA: TGCGCCAGCAGCCAAGATTTTAGCGGGGGGGCGTACAATGAGCAGTTCTTC. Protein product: CASSQDFSGGAYNEQFF.

CDR3 amino acids: CASSFPNEGYYEQYF. The CDR3 region has the DNA TGTGCCAGCAGCTTCCCAAACGAGGGTTACTACGAGCAGTACTTC. This chain uses TRBV5-6 with TRBJ2-7; tentative D call: TRBD2 (5 bases). This CDR3 region has 15 residues. The V gene lost 2 bases and the J gene lost 3 bases, with 15 bases spanning the gap. Germline V gives CDR1 SGHDT, CDR2 YYEEEE.

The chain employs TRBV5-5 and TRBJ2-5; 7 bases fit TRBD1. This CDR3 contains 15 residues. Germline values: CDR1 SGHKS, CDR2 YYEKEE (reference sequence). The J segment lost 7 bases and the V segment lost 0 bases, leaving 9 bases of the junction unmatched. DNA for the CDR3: TGTGCCAGCAGCTTGGACACAGGGGTCTCGGGGACCCAGTACTTC. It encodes CASSLDTGVSGTQYF.

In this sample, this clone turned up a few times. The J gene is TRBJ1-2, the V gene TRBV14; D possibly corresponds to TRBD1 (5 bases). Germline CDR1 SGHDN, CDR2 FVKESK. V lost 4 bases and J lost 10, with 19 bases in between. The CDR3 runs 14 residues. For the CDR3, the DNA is TGTGCCAGCAGCCGATTAGCCAGGGAAAGCGTCTACACCTTC. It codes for CASSRLARESVYTF. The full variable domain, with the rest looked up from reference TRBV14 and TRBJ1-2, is EAGVTQFPSHSVIEKGQTVTLRCDPISGHDNLYWYRRVMGKEIKFLLHFVKESKQDESGMPNNRFLAERTGGTYSTLKVQPAELEDSGVYFCASSRLARESVYTFGSGTRLTVV.

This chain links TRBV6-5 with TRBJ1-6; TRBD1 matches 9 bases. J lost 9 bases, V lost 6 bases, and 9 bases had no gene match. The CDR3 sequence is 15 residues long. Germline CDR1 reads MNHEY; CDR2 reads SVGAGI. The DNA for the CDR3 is TGTGCCAGCAGCTTACAGGGGGCGCAGAGTTCACCCCTCCACTTT. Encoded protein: CASSLQGAQSSPLHF.

DNA of the CDR3: TGTGCCAGCAGCCAAGATAAAGGGGGACCACCCCTCCACTTT. It yields the protein CASSQDKGGPPLHF. This chain joins TRBV3-1 (or the pseudogene TRBV3-2) and TRBJ1-6, with a weak D call TRBD1 (6 bases). The CDR3 has 14 amino acids. Germline CDR1 LGHDT, CDR2 YNNKEL (reference sequence). The germline V and J ends were trimmed by 0 bases and 11 bases, with 11 bases remaining between them.